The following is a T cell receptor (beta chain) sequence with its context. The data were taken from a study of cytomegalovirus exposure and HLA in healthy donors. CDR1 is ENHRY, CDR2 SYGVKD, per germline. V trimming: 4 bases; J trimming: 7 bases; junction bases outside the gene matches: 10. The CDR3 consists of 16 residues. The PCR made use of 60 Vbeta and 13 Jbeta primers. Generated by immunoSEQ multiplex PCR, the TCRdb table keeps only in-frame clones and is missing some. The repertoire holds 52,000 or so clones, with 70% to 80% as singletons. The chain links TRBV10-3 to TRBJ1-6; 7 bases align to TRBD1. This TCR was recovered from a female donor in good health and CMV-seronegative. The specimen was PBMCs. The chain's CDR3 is CAISVRQGPKNSPLHF. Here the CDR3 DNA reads TGTGCCATCAGTGTAAGACAGGGTCCTAAGAATTCACCCCTCCACTTT.